This record covers a single TCR beta chain. Trimming left V 3 bases short and J 1 base short, with 6 bases between. The V gene's germline CDR1 is KGHSH and CDR2 LQKENI. The CDR3 contains 13 residues. In the original analysis: Amplified reference gene primers provided the basis for estimating nucleated cell counts. The assay was immunoSEQ multiplex PCR, and TCRdb's table has in-frame clones only and misses some. The V and J calls and clone size come from that table; D and trimming were worked out from the DNA. The sample holds some 95,000 clones; 87% are singletons and the top ten take around 4.5%. The data were obtained in a study of blood T cell repertoires in COVID-19. About the research overall: Samples representing acute and convalescent COVID-19 were sourced from the United States, Italy and Spain. The cDNA or gDNA used as material had been derived from T cells, B-cell-depleted T cells, or PBMCs.

What was sequenced was peripheral blood. J is TRBJ1-1 and V is TRBV18; no definite D call. This receptor was taken from a man in his 70s with acute or convalescent COVID-19. CDR3 bases: TGTGCCAGCTCACCTACACGGAACACTGAAGCTTTCTTT. Amino acids: CASSPTRNTEAFF.